This T cell receptor (beta chain) was identified during a study of blood T cell repertoires in COVID-19. Study details: Italy, Spain and the United States were the sources of the convalescent and acute COVID-19 samples. In each case, the material was cDNA or gDNA derived from T cells, B-cell-depleted T cells, or PBMCs.

Authors' methods: Reference gene primer amplification gave estimated nucleated cell counts. The repertoire was sequenced with immunoSEQ multiplex PCR; TCRdb's copy has only in-frame clones and lacks some. V and J calls and clone size come straight from that table; D and trimming were deduced from the DNA. Seen here are roughly 130,000 clones, 84% observed once, and the top ten hold approximately 12%. The length of the CDR3 is 16 residues. Germline-derived CDR1 and CDR2 are SGHTA and FQGTGA. V lost 2 bases, J lost 1 base, and 5 bases stayed unmatched. The sample consisted of peripheral blood. The chain recombines TRBV7-3 with TRBJ2-5, with 9 bases fitting TRBD1. This clonotype was sampled from a woman in her twenties or thirties who had recovered from COVID-19. The CDR3 DNA is TGTGCCAGCAGCTTAGGGACAGGGATCACCCAAGAGACCCAGTACTTC. Its translation: CASSLGTGITQETQYF.